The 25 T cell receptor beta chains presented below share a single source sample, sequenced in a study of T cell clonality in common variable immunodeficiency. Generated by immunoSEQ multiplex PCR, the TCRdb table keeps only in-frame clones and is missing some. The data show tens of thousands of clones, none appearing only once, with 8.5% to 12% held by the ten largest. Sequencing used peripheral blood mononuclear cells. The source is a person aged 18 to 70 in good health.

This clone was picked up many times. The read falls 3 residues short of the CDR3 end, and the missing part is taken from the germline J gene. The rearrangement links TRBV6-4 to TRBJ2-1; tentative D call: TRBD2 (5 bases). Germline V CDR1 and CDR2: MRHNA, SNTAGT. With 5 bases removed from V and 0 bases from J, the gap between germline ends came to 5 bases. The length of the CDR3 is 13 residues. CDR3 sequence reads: CASSSGSYNEQFF. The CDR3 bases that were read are TGTGCCAGCAGTAGCGGCTCCTACAATGAG.

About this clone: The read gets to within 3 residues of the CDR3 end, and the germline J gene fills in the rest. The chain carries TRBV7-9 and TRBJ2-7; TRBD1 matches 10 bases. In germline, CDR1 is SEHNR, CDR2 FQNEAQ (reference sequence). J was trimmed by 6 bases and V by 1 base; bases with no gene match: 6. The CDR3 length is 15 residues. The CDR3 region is CASSLVGTGDGEQYF. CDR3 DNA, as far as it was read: TGTGCCAGCAGCTTAGTAGGGACAGGGGACGGCGAG. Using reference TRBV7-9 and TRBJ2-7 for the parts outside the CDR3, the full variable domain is DTGVSQNPRHKITKRGQNVTFRCDPISEHNRLYWYRQTLGQGPEFLTYFQNEAQLEKSRLLSDRFSAERPKGSFSTLEIQRTEQGDSAMYLCASSLVGTGDGEQYFGPGTRLTVT.

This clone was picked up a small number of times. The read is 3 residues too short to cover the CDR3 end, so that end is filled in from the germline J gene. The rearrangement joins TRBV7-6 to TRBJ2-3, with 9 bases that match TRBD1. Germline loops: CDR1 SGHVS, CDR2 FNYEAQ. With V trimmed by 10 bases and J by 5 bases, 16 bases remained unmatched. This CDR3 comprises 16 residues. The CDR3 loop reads CANDFEPGQGLDTQYF. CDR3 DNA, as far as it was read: TGTGCCAACGACTTTGAACCGGGACAGGGTTTAGATACG. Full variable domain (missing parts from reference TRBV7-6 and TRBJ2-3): GAGVSQSPRYKVTKRGQDVALRCDPISGHVSLYWYRQALGQGPEFLTYFNYEAQQDKSGLPNDRFSAERPEGSISTLTIQRTEQRDSAMYRCANDFEPGQGLDTQYFGPGTRLTVL.

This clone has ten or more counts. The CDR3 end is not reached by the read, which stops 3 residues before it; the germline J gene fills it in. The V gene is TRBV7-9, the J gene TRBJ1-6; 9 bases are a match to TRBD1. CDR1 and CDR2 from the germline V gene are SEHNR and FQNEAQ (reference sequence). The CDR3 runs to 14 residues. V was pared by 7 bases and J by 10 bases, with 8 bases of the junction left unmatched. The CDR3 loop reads CASTFTGGESPLHF. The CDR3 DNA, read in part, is TGTGCCAGCACCTTCACAGGGGGCGAATCACCC.

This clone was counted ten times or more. CDR3 bases read: TGTGCCAGCAGCTTGACTCCGCCCCCGGATACG. Amino acid sequence: CASSLTPPPDT. The complete CDR3 reads CASSLTPPPDTQYF. V gene TRBV5-6 combines with J gene TRBJ2-3; D gene ambiguous. The CDR3 is cut off 3 residues early in the read; its end comes from the germline J gene. Germline CDR1 is SGHDT and CDR2 is YYEEEE. CDR3 length: 14 residues. Trimming took off 1 base at V and 6 bases at J, with 12 bases between the two ends.

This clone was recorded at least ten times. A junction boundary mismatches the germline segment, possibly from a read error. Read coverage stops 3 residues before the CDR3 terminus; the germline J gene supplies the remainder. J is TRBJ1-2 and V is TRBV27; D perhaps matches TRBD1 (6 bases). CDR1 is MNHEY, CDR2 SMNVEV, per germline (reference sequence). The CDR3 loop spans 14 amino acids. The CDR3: CGSKSGGALGGYTF. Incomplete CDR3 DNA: TGTGGCAGCAAATCTGGGGGCGCCCTCGGGGGC.

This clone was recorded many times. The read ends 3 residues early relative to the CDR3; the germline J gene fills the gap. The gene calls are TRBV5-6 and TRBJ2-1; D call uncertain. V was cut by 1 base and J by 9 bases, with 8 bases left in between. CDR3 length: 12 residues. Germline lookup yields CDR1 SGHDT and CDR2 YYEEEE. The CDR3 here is CASSLRRGEQFF. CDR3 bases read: TGTGCCAGCAGCTTGCGTCGCGGTGAG. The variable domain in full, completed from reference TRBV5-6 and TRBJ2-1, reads DAGVTQSPTHLIKTRGQQVTLRCSPKSGHDTVSWYQQALGQGPQFIFQYYEEEERQRGNFPDRFSGHQFPNYSSELNVNALLLGDSALYLCASSLRRGEQFFGPGTRLTVL.

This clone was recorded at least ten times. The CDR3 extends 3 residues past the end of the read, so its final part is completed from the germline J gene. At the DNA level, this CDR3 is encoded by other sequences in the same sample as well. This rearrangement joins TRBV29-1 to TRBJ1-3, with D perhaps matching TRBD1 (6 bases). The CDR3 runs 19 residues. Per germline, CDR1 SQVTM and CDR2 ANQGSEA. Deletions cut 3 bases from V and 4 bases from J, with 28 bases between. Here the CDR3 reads CSVEDLRTVAPARGNTIYF. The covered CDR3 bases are TGCAGCGTTGAGGATCTCCGGACAGTGGCCCCCGCTAGAGGAAACACC.

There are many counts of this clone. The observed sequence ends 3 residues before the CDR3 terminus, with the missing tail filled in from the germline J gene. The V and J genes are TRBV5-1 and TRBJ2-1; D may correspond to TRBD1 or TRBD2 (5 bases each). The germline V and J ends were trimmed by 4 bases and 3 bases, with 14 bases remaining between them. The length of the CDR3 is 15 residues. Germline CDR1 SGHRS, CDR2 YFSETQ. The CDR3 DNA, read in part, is TGCGCCAGCAGCCCGAGGGGCGGTGGCTACAATGAG. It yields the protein CASSPRGGGYNE. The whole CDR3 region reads CASSPRGGGYNEQFF.

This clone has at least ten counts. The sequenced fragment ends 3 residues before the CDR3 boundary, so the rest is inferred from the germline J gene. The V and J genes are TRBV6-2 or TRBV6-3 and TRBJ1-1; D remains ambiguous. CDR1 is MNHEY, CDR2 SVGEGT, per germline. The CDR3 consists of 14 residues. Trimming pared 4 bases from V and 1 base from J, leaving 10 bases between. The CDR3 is CASSFSPGNTEAFF. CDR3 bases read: TGTGCCAGCAGTTTCTCACCGGGGAACACTGAA.

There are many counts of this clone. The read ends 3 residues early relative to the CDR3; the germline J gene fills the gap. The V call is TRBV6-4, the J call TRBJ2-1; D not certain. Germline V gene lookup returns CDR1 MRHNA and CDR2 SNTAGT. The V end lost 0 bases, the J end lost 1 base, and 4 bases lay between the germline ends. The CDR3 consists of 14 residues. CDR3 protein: CASSDSTSYNEQFF. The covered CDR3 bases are TGTGCCAGCAGTGACTCGACATCCTACAATGAG.

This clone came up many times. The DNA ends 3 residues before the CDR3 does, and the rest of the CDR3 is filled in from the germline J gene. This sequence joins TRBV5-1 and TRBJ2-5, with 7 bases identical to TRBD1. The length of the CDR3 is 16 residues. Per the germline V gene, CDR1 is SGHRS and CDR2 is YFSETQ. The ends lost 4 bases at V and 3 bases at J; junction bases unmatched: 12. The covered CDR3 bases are TGCGCCAGCAGCAGATTCCCGGGACAGAAGGAAGAGACC. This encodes CASSRFPGQKEET. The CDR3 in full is CASSRFPGQKEETQYF.

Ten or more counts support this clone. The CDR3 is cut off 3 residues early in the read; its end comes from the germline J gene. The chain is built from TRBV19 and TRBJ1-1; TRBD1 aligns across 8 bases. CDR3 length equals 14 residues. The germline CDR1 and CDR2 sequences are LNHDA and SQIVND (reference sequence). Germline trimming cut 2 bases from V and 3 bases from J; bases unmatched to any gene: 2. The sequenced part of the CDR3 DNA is TGTGCCAGTAGTATACAGGGGGCGGACACTGAA. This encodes CASSIQGADTE. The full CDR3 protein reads CASSIQGADTEAFF.

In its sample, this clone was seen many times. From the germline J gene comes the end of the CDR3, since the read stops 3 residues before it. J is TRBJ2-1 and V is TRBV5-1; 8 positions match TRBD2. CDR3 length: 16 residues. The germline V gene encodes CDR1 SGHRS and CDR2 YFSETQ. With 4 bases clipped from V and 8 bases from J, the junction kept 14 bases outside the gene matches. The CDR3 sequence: CASSVTPSSGSYEQFF. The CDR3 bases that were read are TGCGCCAGCAGCGTGACACCCTCAAGCGGGAGTTATGAG.

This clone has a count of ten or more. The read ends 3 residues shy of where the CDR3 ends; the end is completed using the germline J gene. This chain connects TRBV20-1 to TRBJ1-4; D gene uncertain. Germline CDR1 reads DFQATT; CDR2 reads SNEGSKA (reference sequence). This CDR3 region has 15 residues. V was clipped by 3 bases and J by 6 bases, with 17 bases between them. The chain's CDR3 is CSASPYSRWDEKLFF. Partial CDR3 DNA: TGCAGTGCTAGTCCTTATTCCAGGTGGGATGAAAAA.

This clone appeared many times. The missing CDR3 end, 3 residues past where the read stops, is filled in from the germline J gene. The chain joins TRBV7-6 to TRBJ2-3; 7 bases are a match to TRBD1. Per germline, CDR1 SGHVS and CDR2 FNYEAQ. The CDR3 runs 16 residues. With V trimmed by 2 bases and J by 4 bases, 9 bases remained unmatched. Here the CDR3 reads CASSLKGGRDADTQYF. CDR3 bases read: TGTGCCAGCAGCTTAAAAGGGGGCAGGGACGCAGATACG.

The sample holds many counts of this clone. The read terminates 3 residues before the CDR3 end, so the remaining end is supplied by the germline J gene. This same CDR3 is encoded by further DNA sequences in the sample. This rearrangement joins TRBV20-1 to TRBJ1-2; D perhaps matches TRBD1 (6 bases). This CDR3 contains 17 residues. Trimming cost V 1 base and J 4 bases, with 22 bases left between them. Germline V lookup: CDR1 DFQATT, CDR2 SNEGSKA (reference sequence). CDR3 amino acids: CSARGTGITGLGYGYTF. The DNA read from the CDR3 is TGCAGTGCTAGAGGAACAGGGATTACGGGGCTAGGCTATGGC.

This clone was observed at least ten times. The CDR3 spells CSARAPAGLVVETQYF. The part of the CDR3 DNA that was read is TGCAGTGCTAGAGCTCCTGCTGGACTAGTCGTCGAGACC. The gene calls are TRBV20-1 and TRBJ2-5; TRBD2 matches at 7 bases. The read ends 3 residues early relative to the CDR3; the germline J gene fills the gap. Per germline, CDR1 DFQATT and CDR2 SNEGSKA (reference sequence). V lost 1 base and J lost 5; bases outside the gene matches: 13. The CDR3 is 16 amino acids.

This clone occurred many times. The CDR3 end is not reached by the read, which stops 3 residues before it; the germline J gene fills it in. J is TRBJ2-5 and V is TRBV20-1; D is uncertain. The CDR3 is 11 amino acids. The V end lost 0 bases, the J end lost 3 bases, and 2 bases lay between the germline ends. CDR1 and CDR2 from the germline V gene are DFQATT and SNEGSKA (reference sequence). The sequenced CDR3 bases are TGCAGTGCTAGAGATAAAGAGACC. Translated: CSARDKET. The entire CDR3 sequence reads CSARDKETQYF.

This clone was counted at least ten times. The CDR3 DNA, read in part, is TGTGCCAGCTCACCACCGGGCCTAGCGGCCGCCGGGGAG. Its protein is CASSPPGLAAAGE. In full, the CDR3 reads CASSPPGLAAAGELFF. The chain uses TRBV18 and TRBJ2-2; 7 nucleotides align to TRBD2. The missing CDR3 end, 3 residues past where the read stops, is filled in from the germline J gene. Germline CDR1 and CDR2: KGHSH and LQKENI. The CDR3 consists of 16 residues. With 0 bases clipped from V and 6 bases from J, the junction kept 7 bases outside the gene matches.

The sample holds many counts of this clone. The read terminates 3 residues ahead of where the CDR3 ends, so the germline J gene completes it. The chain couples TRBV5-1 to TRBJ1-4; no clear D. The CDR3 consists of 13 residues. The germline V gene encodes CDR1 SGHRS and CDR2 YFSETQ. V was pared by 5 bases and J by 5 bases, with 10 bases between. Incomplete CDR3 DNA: TGCGCCAGCAGTAAGGTCATAAATGAAAAA. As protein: CASSKVINEK. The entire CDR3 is CASSKVINEKLFF.

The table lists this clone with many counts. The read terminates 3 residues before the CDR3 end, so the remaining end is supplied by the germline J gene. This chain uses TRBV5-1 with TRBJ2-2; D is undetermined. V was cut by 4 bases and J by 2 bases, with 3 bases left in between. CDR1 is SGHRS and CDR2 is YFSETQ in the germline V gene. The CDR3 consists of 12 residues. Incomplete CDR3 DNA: TGCGCCAGCAGCCAAAACACCGGGGAG. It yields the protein CASSQNTGE. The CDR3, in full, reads CASSQNTGELFF.

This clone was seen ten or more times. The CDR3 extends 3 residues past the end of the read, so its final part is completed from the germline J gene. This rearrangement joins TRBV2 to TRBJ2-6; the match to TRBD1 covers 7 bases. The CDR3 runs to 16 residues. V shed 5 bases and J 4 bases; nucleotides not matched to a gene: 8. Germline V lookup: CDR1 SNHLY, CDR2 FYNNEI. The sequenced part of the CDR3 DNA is TGTGCCAGCAGTACTGGGACAGCGCGGGGGGCCAACGTC. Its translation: CASSTGTARGANV. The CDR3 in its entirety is CASSTGTARGANVLTF.

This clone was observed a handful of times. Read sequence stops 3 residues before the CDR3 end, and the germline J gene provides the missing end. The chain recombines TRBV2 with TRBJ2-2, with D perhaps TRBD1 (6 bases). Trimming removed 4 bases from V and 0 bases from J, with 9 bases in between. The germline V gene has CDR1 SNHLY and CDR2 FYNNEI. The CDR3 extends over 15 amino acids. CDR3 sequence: CASSGGRANTGELFF. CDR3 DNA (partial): TGTGCCAGCAGTGGGGGGCGGGCGAACACCGGGGAG.

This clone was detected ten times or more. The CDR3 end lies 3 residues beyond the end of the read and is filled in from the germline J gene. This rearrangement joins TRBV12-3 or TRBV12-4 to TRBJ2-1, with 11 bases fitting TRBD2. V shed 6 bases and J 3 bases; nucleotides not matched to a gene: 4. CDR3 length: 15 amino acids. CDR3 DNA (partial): TGTGCCAGCAGGGAGACTAGCGGGGACTACAATGAG. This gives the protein CASRETSGDYNE. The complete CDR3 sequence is CASRETSGDYNEQFF.